Following are 27 T cell receptor beta chains from one sample sequenced in a study of regulatory T cells in long-lasting Graves disease. iRepertoire HTBI primers and Arm-PCR of CDR3 regions built TCR beta libraries. TCRdb processed the multiplex PCR reads anew with MiXCR; each CDR3 protein has one entry. The sample holds about 300,000 distinct CDR3 sequences; 15% to 20% are singletons and the top ten take around 37%. Time point noted: newly diagnosed GD, antithyroid drugs for less than 3 months. Construction of the TCR library relied on RNA isolated from PBMCs. Specimen: peripheral blood mononuclear cells (PBMCs), collected at new diagnosis, from a patient treated with antithyroid drugs. These receptors originate from a female donor with Graves disease.

Many counts were recorded for this clonotype. The chain employs TRBV9 and TRBJ2-2, with D tentatively TRBD1 (6 bases). V was shortened by 3 bases and J by 0 bases, with 24 bases between the two germline ends. Germline lookup yields CDR1 SGDLS and CDR2 YYNGEE. The CDR3 is 20 residues long. CDR3 DNA sequence: TGTGCCAGCAGCGCCCTTCCAGGCCGGGACAAATCTACGAACACCGGGGAGCTGTTTTTT. Translated, it gives CASSALPGRDKSTNTGELFF.

The chain couples TRBV30 to TRBJ2-3; 10 bases are shared with TRBD2. Trimming removed 1 base from V and 4 bases from J; junction bases left unmatched: 2. The germline V gene has CDR1 GTSNPN and CDR2 SVGIG (reference sequence). This CDR3 has 14 amino acids. The CDR3 DNA follows: TGTGCCTGGAGTGGTCTAGCGGGAGCAGATACGCAGTATTTT. As protein: CAWSGLAGADTQYF.

Ten or more counts support this clonotype. The chain joins TRBV19 to TRBJ1-4; D unresolved. Trimming pared 8 bases from V and 2 bases from J, leaving 9 bases between. CDR3 length equals 13 residues. The V gene's germline CDR1 is LNHDA and CDR2 SQIVND (reference sequence). CDR3 in amino acids: CASHRSTNEKLFF. The DNA for the CDR3 is TGTGCCAGTCATCGGTCCACTAATGAAAAACTGTTTTTT.

A word on this clonotype: With a far larger clone one base away, a read error is the likely cause. J is TRBJ2-7 and V is TRBV6-9; D ambiguous. The end of the DNA is better explained by TRBJ2-1, so the J call may be wrong. The CDR3 covers 14 residues. CDR1 and CDR2 (germline): MNHGY, SVAAGI. The CDR3 DNA follows: TGTGCCAGCAGTTACCCCCCCGAAGTAAATGAGCAGTTCTTC. As protein: CASSYPPEVNEQFF.

The table lists this clonotype with a few counts. V gene TRBV6-1 combines with J gene TRBJ2-7; a weak D match, TRBD1 (6 bases). This CDR3 comprises 15 residues. The V gene lost 2 bases and the J gene lost 2 bases, with 13 bases spanning the gap. The germline CDR1 and CDR2 sequences are MNHNS and SASEGT. CDR3 in DNA: TGTGCCAGCAGTGAAAGTTGGACAGTTGCCTACGAGCAGTACTTC. The encoded protein is CASSESWTVAYEQYF.

This clonotype showed up many times. The genes are TRBV7-8 and TRBJ1-6, with D unresolved. This CDR3 is built from 15 residues. Trimming took off 4 bases at V and 15 bases at J, with 22 bases between the two ends. Germline CDR1 and CDR2: SGHVS and FQNEAQ. The CDR3 DNA sequence: TGTGCCAGCAGCTCTTACGAAAGACGGAGGGTGCTCCTCCACTTT. This sequence encodes CASSSYERRRVLLHF. Full variable domain (outside the CDR3, taken from reference TRBV7-8 and TRBJ1-6): GAGVSQSPRYKVAKRGQDVALRCDPISGHVSLFWYQQALGQGPEFLTYFQNEAQLDKSGLPSDRFFAERPEGSVSTLKIQRTQQEDSAVYLCASSSYERRRVLLHFGNGTRLTVT.

Concerning this clonotype: This likely traces to a read error, being one base from a far larger clone. Here the CDR3 omits its conserved ending phenylalanine or tryptophan, so a read error is the likely source. The CDR3 nucleotides are TGTGCCAGCAGTGTGAGCGGGGGTTGGGGAGAGACCCAGTACTCC. Translation gives CASSVSGGWGETQYS. This chain connects TRBV28 to TRBJ2-1, with TRBD2 matching over 8 bases. Near its end, the DNA agrees better with TRBJ2-5, so the J call may be wrong. CDR3 length: 15 amino acids. Germline V gene lookup returns CDR1 MDHEN and CDR2 SYDVKM.

At least ten counts were recorded for this clonotype. The chain combines TRBV6-1 with TRBJ2-3, with 8 bases that match TRBD2. Germline-derived CDR1 and CDR2 are MNHNS and SASEGT. The junction had 9 bases not matched to a gene; V was cut back by 6 bases and J by 4 bases. The CDR3 consists of 15 residues. Here the CDR3 DNA reads TGTGCCAGCAGGCCTTTTAGCGGGATCGCAGATACGCAGTATTTT. This sequence encodes CASRPFSGIADTQYF.

This clonotype was observed many times. The rearrangement links TRBV7-2 to TRBJ2-3; D perhaps matches TRBD2 (5 bases). There are 15 residues in the CDR3. Per germline, CDR1 SGHTA and CDR2 FQGNSA. V was cut by 1 base and J by 1 base, with 9 bases left in between. CDR3 sequence: CASSLVASRTDTQYF. DNA of the CDR3: TGTGCCAGCAGCTTAGTGGCTAGCCGCACAGATACGCAGTATTTT.

The table lists this clonotype with a few counts. This CDR3 is CASSPVSPGEEQYF. The CDR3 nucleotides read TGTGCCAGCAGCCCCGTTTCTCCTGGGGAGGAGCAGTACTTC. The chain joins TRBV7-2 to TRBJ2-7; D possibly corresponds to TRBD2 (5 bases). Per the germline V gene, CDR1 is SGHTA and CDR2 is FQGNSA. V shed 5 bases and J shed 7 bases, with 18 bases lying between them. This CDR3 is built from 14 residues.

The gene calls are TRBV13 and TRBJ2-2, with 10 bases aligning to TRBD2. CDR1 and CDR2 (germline): PRHDT, FYEKMQ (reference sequence). This CDR3 spans 14 amino acids. V dropped 6 bases and J dropped 4; count of bases not matched to a gene: 2. The CDR3 bases are TGTGCCAGCAGGGGACTAGCGCTCACCGGGGAGCTGTTTTTT. This gives the protein CASRGLALTGELFF. The full variable domain, its missing parts supplied by reference TRBV13 and TRBJ2-2, is AAGVIQSPRHLIKEKRETATLKCYPIPRHDTVYWYQQGPGQDPQFLISFYEKMQSDKGSIPDRFSAQQFSDYHSELNMSSLELGDSALYFCASRGLALTGELFFGEGSRLTVL.

About this clonotype itself: Given a much more abundant clone one base away, this may be a read error. Since no conserved phenylalanine or tryptophan closes the CDR3, a read error is the likely cause. The chain combines TRBV5-1 with TRBJ1-1, with D unclear. The germline CDR1 and CDR2 sequences are SGHRS and YFSETQ. The CDR3 extends over 16 amino acids. The CDR3 spells CASGLFTTQSNTEAFS. The CDR3 nucleotides are TGTGCCAGCGGCTTGTTTACCACCCAAAGTAACACTGAAGCTTTCTCT.

This clonotype appeared many times. DNA of the CDR3: TGTGCTAGTGTCTCGCCTAGCACAGATACGCAGTATTTT. It yields the protein CASVSPSTDTQYF. The chain joins TRBV12-5 to TRBJ2-3; D gene uncertain. Germline V gene data show CDR1 as LGHNT and CDR2 as FRNRAP. The germline V and J ends were trimmed by 7 bases and 0 bases, with 8 bases remaining between them. This CDR3 is 13 amino acids long.

This clonotype was seen ten or more times. The chain recombines TRBV6-2 or TRBV6-3 with TRBJ1-5, with D hard to call. The CDR3 consists of 13 residues. The germline V and J ends were trimmed by 6 bases and 3 bases, with 9 bases remaining between them. CDR1 MNHEY and CDR2 SVGEGT come from the germline V gene. The CDR3 protein is CASRVGYNQPQHF. The DNA of the CDR3 is TGTGCCAGCAGGGTAGGGTACAATCAGCCCCAGCATTTT.

Ten or more counts support this clonotype. The V gene is TRBV13, the J gene TRBJ2-7, with TRBD2 matching 9 bases. The CDR3 extends over 14 amino acids. Germline V gene data show CDR1 as PRHDT and CDR2 as FYEKMQ (reference sequence). J lost 1 base, V lost 5 bases, and 3 bases had no gene match. CDR3 bases: TGTGCCAGCAGCGTCACTAGCGGGTCCTACGAGCAGTACTTC. Amino acid sequence: CASSVTSGSYEQYF.

This clonotype was observed at least ten times. The V and J genes are TRBV7-2 and TRBJ2-7; no clear D. The CDR3 spans 15 residues. Between the trimmed V and J ends, which lost 7 bases and 5 bases, there was a span of 21 bases. Germline values: CDR1 SGHTA, CDR2 FQGNSA. The CDR3 spells CASTPVPQIGDEQYF. CDR3 DNA: TGTGCCAGCACCCCGGTACCCCAGATCGGAGACGAGCAGTACTTC.

This clonotype was seen ten or more times. V usage is TRBV28 and J usage is TRBJ2-2; D not resolved. The CDR3 spans 13 residues. Trimming pared 8 bases from V and 0 bases from J, leaving 7 bases between. The V gene's germline CDR1 is MDHEN and CDR2 SYDVKM. The CDR3, as DNA: TGTGCCAGCCTTCCCTCGAACACCGGGGAGCTGTTTTTT. Translating gives CASLPSNTGELFF.

J is TRBJ1-2 and V is TRBV29-1; 10 bases agree with TRBD1. This CDR3 has 16 amino acids. The germline CDR1 and CDR2 sequences are SQVTM and ANQGSEA. V lost 0 bases and J lost 5; bases outside the gene matches: 9. Here the CDR3 DNA reads TGCAGCGTTGAAGATACGGGGACAGGGGAACTATATGGCTACACCTTC. Its protein is CSVEDTGTGELYGYTF.

This clonotype was found a few times. The chain joins TRBV6-1 to TRBJ2-5; 8 nucleotides match TRBD1. J gave up 4 bases and V 6 bases, and 10 bases lay outside the gene matches. The CDR3 length is 15 residues. Germline values: CDR1 MNHNS, CDR2 SASEGT. For the CDR3, the DNA is TGTGCCAGCAGACAGGACAGGGAGGATCGAGAGACCCAGTACTTC. Its translation is CASRQDREDRETQYF.

The genes are TRBV5-6 and TRBJ2-1; D ambiguous. Germline CDR1 and CDR2: SGHDT and YYEEEE. CDR3 size: 14 residues. V was shortened by 4 bases and J by 9 bases, with 17 bases between the two germline ends. The CDR3 DNA reads TGTGCCAGCAGCGCCTTGAATGGGAACGGTGAGCAGTTCTTC. Encoded protein: CASSALNGNGEQFF.

In this sample, this clonotype turned up many times. The CDR3 loop is CASSMWGSSNQPQHF. The DNA for the CDR3 is TGTGCCAGTAGTATGTGGGGTTCGAGCAATCAGCCCCAGCATTTT. The J gene is TRBJ1-5, the V gene TRBV19; no firm D call. Germline V gives CDR1 LNHDA, CDR2 SQIVND (reference sequence). Trimming shortened V by 3 bases and J by 1 base, and 10 bases separated the two germline ends. The CDR3 length is 15 residues.

This clonotype was found many times. This sequence joins TRBV6-1 and TRBJ1-5, with D possibly TRBD1 on 6 matching bases. The CDR3 is 15 amino acids. Deletions cut 5 bases from V and 2 bases from J, with 13 bases between. Germline V gives CDR1 MNHNS, CDR2 SASEGT. CDR3 DNA: TGTGCCAGCAGTCCGACTTCAGGGGGCAATCAGCCCCAGCATTTT. It is translated as CASSPTSGGNQPQHF.

This clonotype was recorded a few times. The chain carries TRBV19 and TRBJ1-6; weak D call: TRBD1 (5 bases). The CDR3 has 16 residues. V lost 5 bases and J 6 bases, leaving 17 bases between the germline ends. The germline V gene encodes CDR1 LNHDA and CDR2 SQIVND (reference sequence). CDR3 region: CASSSLPRRGNSPLHF. CDR3 DNA: TGTGCCAGTAGTTCTCTACCCCGGAGGGGTAATTCACCCCTCCACTTT. Using reference TRBV19 and TRBJ1-6 for the parts outside the CDR3, the full variable domain is DGGITQSPKYLFRKEGQNVTLSCEQNLNHDAMYWYRQDPGQGLRLIYYSQIVNDFQKGDIAEGYSVSREKKESFPLTVTSAQKNPTAFYLCASSSLPRRGNSPLHFGNGTRLTVT.

Points on this clonotype: Since a much larger clone is just one base distant, this may be a read error. The chain recombines TRBV5-1 with TRBJ2-4, with a weak D call TRBD1 (5 bases). CDR1 is SGHRS, CDR2 YFSETQ, per germline. This CDR3 spans 14 amino acids. CDR3 DNA: TGCGCCAGCAGCTTGGAGGGGTTTACAAACATTCAGGACTTC. The encoded protein is CASSLEGFTNIQDF.

This clonotype was seen many times. This chain uses TRBV19 with TRBJ1-1; no reliable D call. The CDR3 sequence is 12 residues long. Trimming cost V 1 base and J 10 bases, with 10 bases left between them. Germline V gene sequence: CDR1 LNHDA, CDR2 SQIVND (reference sequence). CDR3 nucleotides: TGTGCCAGTAGTATAGGGGCGTTCGGAGCTTTCTTT. Encoded protein: CASSIGAFGAFF.

This clonotype occurred once. It may be a read error: a sequence one base away is much more abundant. This chain uses TRBV30 with TRBJ2-7; D is unclear. Per germline, CDR1 GTSNPN and CDR2 SVGIG (reference sequence). The CDR3 length is 11 residues. The CDR3 sequence is CARSLGYEQYF. The DNA of the CDR3 is TGTGCCCGGAGTTTGGGGTACGAGCAGTACTTC. Full variable domain (remainder filled in from reference TRBV30 and TRBJ2-7): SQTIHQWPATLVQPVGSPLSLECTVEGTSNPNLYWYRQAAGRGLQLLFYSVGIGQISSEVPQNLSASRPQDRQFILSSKKLLLSDSGFYLCARSLGYEQYFGPGTRLTVT.

This clonotype occurred many times. The chain is built from TRBV5-1 and TRBJ2-1, with D unresolved. This CDR3 region has 13 residues. V was cut by 0 bases and J by 10 bases, with 11 bases left in between. In germline, CDR1 is SGHRS, CDR2 YFSETQ. Written as DNA, the CDR3 is TGCGCCAGCAGCTTGGATATTAGACGCGAGCAGTTCTTC. Translating gives CASSLDIRREQFF.